The T cell receptor beta chain described here comes from a study of T cell changes during pregnancy in multiple sclerosis. The protocol was immunoSEQ multiplex PCR, while the TCRdb copy is restricted to in-frame clones and leaves out a portion. The sample records around 65,000 clones, approximately 85% being singletons. The germline V gene encodes CDR1 LNHNV and CDR2 YYDKDF (reference sequence). V lost 0 bases, J lost 7 bases, and 5 bases stayed unmatched. The CDR3 consists of 15 residues. The sample was peripheral blood, taken in the first trimester of pregnancy. This receptor was obtained from a female donor with multiple sclerosis, enrolled in a pregnancy study. The chain carries TRBV15 and TRBJ2-7; 11 nucleotides match TRBD2. The CDR3 region has the DNA TGTGCCACCAGCAGAGATGCTAGCGGGAGGAGGGAGCAGTACTTC. Its protein product is CATSRDASGRREQYF. The full variable domain, in which reference TRBV15 and TRBJ2-7 provide the parts outside the CDR3, is DAMVIQNPRYQVTQFGKPVTLSCSQTLNHNVMYWYQQKSSQAPKLLFHYYDKDFNNEADTPDNFQSRRPNTSFCFLDIRSPGLGDTAMYLCATSRDASGRREQYFGPGTRLTVT.